This entry describes one T cell receptor (beta chain). No antigen is known for it. This record belongs to a study of cytomegalovirus exposure and HLA in healthy donors. Study observations and caveats: Serostatus for CMV was the only available immune exposure information.

Amplification used 60 Vbeta primers and 13 Jbeta primers. The table came from immunoSEQ multiplex PCR; TCRdb's copy has only in-frame clones and leaves some out. The sample holds over 200,000 clones; approximately 87% are singletons and the top ten take around 1.4%. The TCR sequence derives from a human donor in good health. Sequences were obtained from PBMCs.

The CDR3 sequence is CASTYGGGSTDTQYF. The CDR3 DNA reads TGTGCCAGTACTTATGGGGGGGGTAGCACAGATACGCAGTATTTT. V gene TRBV19 combines with J gene TRBJ2-3, with TRBD2 matching over 7 bases. Germline values: CDR1 LNHDA, CDR2 SQIVND (reference sequence). V gave up 7 bases and J gave up 0 bases; unmatched junction bases: 7. CDR3 size: 15 residues.